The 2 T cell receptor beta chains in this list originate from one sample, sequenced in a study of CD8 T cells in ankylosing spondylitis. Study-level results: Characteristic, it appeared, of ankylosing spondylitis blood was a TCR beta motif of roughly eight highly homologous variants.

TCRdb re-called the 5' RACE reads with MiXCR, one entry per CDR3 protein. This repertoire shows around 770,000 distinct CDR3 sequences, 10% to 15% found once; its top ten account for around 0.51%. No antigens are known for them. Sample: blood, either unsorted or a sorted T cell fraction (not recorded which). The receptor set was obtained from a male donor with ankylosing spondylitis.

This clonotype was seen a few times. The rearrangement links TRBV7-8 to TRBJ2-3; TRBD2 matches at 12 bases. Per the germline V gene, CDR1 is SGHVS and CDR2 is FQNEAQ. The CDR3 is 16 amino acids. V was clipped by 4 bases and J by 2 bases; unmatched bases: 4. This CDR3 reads CASSSRTSGTTDTQYF. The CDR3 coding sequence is TGTGCCAGCAGCTCCAGGACTAGCGGGACCACAGATACGCAGTATTTT.

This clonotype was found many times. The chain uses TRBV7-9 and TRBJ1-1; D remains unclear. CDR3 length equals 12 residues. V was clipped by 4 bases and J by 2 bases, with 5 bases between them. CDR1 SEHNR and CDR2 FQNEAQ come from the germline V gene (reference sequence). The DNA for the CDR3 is TGTGCCAGCAGCTGGCAAAACACTGAAGCTTTCTTT. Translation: CASSWQNTEAFF.